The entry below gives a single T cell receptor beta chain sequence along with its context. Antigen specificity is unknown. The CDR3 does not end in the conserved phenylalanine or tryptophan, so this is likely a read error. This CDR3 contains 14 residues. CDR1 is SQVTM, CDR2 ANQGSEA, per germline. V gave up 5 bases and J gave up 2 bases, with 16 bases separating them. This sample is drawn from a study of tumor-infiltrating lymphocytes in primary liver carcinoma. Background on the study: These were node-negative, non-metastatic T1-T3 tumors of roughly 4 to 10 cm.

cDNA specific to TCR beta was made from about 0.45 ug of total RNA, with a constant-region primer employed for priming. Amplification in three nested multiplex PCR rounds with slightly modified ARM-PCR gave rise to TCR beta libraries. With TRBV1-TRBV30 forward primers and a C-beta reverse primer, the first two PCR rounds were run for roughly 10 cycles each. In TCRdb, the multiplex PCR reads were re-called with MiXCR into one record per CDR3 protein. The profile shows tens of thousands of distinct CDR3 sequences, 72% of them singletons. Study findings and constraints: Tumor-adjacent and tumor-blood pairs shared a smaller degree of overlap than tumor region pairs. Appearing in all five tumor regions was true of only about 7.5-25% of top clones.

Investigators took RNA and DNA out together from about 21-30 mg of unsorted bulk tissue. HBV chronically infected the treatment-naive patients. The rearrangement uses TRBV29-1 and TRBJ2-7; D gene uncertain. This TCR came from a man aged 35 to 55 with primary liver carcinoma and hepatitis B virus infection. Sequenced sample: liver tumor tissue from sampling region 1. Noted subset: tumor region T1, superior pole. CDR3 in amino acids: CSVYHKTSAYEQYL. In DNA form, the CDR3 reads TGCAGCGTTTATCACAAAACCAGCGCCTACGAGCAGTACTTA.